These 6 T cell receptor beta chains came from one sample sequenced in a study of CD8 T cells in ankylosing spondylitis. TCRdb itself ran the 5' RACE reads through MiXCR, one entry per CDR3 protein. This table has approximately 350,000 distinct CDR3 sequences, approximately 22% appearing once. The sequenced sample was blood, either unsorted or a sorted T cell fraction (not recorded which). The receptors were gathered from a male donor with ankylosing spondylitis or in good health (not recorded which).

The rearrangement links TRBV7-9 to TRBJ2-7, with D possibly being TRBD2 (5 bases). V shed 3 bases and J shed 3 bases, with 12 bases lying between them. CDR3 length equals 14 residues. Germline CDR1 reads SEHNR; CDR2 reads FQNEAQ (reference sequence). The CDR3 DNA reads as TGTGCCAGCAGCTTCGCCGGGATGGGCTACGAGCAGTACTTC. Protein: CASSFAGMGYEQYF.

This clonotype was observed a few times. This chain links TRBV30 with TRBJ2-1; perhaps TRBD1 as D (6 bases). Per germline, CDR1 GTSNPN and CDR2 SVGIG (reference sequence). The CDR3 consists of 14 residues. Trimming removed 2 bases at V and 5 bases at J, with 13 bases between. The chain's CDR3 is CAWSWTGQNNEQFF. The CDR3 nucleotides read TGTGCCTGGAGTTGGACCGGACAGAACAATGAGCAGTTCTTC.

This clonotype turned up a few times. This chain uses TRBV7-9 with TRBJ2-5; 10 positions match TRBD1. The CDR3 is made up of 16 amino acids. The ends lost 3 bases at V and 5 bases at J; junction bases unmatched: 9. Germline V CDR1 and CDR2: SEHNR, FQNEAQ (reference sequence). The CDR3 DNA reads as TGTGCCAGCAGCTTCTCCGGGACAGGGGCTTGGGAGACCCAGTACTTC. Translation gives CASSFSGTGAWETQYF. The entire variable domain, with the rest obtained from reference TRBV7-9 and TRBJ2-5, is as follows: DTGVSQNPRHKITKRGQNVTFRCDPISEHNRLYWYRQTLGQGPEFLTYFQNEAQLEKSRLLSDRFSAERPKGSFSTLEIQRTEQGDSAMYLCASSFSGTGAWETQYFGPGTRLLVL.

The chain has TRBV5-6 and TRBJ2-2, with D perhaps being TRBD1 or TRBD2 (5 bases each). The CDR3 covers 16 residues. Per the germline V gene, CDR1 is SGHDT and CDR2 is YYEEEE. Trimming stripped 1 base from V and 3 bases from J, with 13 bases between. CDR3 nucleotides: TGTGCCAGCAGCTTGTTGAGGGGATGGGACACCGGGGAGCTGTTTTTT. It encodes CASSLLRGWDTGELFF.

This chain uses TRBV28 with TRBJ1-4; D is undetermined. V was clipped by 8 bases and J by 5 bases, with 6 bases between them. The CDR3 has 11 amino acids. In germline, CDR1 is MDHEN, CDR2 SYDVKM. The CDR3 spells CASSPNEKLFF. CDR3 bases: TGTGCCAGCTCCCCCAATGAAAAACTGTTTTTT.

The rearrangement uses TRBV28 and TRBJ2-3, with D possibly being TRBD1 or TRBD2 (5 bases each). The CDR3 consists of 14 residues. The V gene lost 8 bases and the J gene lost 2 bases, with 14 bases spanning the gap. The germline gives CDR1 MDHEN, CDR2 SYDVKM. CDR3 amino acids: CASEGQDLTDTQYF. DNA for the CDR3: TGTGCCAGCGAGGGGCAGGATCTCACAGATACGCAGTATTTT.